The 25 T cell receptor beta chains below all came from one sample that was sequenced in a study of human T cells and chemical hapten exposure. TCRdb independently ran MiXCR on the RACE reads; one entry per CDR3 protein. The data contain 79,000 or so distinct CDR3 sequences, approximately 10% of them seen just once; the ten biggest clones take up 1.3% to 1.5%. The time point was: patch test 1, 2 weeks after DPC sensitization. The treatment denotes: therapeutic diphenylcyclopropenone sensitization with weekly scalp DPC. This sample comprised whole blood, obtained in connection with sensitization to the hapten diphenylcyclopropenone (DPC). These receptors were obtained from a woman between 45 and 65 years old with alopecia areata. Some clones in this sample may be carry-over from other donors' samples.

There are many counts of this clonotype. The CDR3 DNA reads as TGTGCCAGCAGGCGGGGAAGGGGCGGCAATCAGCCCCAGCATTTT. Encoded protein: CASRRGRGGNQPQHF. The V and J genes are TRBV7-2 and TRBJ1-5, with D tentatively TRBD1 (5 bases). This CDR3 is built from 15 residues. Trimming shortened V by 6 bases and J by 2 bases, and 14 bases separated the two germline ends. Germline V gives CDR1 SGHTA, CDR2 FQGNSA.

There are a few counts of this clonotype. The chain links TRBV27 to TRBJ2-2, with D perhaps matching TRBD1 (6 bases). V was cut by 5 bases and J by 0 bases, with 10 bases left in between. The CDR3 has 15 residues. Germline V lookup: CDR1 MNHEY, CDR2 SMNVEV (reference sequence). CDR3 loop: CASSKGHTNTGELFF. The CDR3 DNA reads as TGTGCCAGCAGTAAGGGACATACGAACACCGGGGAGCTGTTTTTT.

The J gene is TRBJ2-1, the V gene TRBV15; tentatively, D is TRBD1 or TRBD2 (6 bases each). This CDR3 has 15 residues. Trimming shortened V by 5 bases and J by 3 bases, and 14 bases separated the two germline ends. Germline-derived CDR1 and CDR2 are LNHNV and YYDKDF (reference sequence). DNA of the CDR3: TGTGCCACCAGCGAGGGGGGCAGTTTCTACAATGAGCAGTTCTTC. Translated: CATSEGGSFYNEQFF.

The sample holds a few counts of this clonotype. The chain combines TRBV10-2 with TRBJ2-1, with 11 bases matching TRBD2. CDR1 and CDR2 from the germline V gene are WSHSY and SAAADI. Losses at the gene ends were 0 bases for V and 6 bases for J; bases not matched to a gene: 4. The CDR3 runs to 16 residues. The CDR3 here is CASSESELAGANEQFF. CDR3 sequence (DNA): TGCGCCAGCAGTGAGTCGGAACTAGCGGGAGCCAATGAGCAGTTCTTC.

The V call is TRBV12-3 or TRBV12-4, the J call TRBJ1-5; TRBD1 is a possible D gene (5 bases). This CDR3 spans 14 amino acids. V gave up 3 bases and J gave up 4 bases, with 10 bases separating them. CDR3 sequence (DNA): TGTGCCAGCAGTTTGGACACGCTGAATCAGCCCCAGCATTTT. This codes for CASSLDTLNQPQHF.

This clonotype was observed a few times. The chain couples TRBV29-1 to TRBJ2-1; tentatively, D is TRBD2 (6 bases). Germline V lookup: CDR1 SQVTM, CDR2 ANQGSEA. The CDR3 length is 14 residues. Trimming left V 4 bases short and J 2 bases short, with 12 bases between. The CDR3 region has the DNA TGCAGCGTTGCTGACGGAGGGCCCTACAATGAGCAGTTCTTC. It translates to CSVADGGPYNEQFF.

The CDR3 region has the DNA TGCGCCAGCAGTACGCCGGGCTTAAGCTCCTACGAGCAGTACTTC. Its translation is CASSTPGLSSYEQYF. This chain joins TRBV5-1 and TRBJ2-7, with D unclear. CDR3 size: 15 residues. CDR1 is SGHRS and CDR2 is YFSETQ in the germline V gene. Trimming stripped 5 bases from V and 0 bases from J, with 15 bases between.

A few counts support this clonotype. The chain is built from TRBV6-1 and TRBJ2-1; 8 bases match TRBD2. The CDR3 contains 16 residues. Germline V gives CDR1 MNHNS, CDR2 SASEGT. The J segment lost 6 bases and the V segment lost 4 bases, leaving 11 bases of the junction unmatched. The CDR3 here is CASSAGFGGRTNEQFF. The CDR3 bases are TGTGCCAGCAGTGCTGGGTTCGGCGGGAGGACCAATGAGCAGTTCTTC.

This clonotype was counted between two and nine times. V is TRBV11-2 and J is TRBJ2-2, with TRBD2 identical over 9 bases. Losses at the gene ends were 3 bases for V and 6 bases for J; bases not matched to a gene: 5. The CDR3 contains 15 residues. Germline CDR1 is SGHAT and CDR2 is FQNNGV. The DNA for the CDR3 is TGTGCCAGCAGCTTCGGGCTAGCGGGGTCCGGGGAGCTGTTTTTT. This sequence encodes CASSFGLAGSGELFF.

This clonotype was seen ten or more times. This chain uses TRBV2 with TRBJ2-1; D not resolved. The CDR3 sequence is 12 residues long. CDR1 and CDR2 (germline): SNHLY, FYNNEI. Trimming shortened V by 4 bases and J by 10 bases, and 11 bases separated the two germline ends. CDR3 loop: CASSGQSWEQFF. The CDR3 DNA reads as TGTGCCAGCAGTGGCCAGAGCTGGGAGCAGTTCTTC.

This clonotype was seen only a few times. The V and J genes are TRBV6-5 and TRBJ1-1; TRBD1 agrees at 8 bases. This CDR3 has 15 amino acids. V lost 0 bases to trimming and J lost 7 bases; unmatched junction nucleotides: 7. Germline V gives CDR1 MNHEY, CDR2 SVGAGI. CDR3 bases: TGTGCCAGCAGTTACTCCCCCATTGGACAGGGTGAAGCTTTCTTT. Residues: CASSYSPIGQGEAFF.

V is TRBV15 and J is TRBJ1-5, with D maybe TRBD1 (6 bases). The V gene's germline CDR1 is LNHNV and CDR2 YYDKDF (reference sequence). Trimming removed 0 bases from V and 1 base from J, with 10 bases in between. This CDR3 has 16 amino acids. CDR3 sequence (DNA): TGTGCCACCAGCAGAGATGTTGGGGGCAGCAATCAGCCCCAGCATTTT. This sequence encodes CATSRDVGGSNQPQHF. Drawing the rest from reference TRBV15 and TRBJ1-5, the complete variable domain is DAMVIQNPRYQVTQFGKPVTLSCSQTLNHNVMYWYQQKSSQAPKLLFHYYDKDFNNEADTPDNFQSRRPNTSFCFLDIRSPGLGDTAMYLCATSRDVGGSNQPQHFGDGTRLSIL.

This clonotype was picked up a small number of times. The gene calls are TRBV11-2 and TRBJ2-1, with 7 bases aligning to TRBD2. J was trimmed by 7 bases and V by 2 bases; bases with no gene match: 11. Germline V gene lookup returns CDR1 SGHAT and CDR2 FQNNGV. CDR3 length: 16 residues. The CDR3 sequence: CASSLIAGPSTNEQFF. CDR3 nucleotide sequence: TGTGCCAGCAGCTTAATAGCGGGCCCCAGCACGAATGAGCAGTTCTTC.

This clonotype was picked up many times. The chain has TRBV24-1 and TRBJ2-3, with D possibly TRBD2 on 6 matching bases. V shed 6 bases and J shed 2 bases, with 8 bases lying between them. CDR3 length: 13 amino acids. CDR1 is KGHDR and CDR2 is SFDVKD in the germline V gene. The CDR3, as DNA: TGTGCCACCAGTTTAGCGGACACAGATACGCAGTATTTT. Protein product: CATSLADTDTQYF.

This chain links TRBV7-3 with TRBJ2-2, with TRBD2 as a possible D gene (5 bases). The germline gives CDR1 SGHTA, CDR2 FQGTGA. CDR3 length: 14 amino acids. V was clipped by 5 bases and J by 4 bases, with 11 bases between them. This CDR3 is CASSGGWGTGELFF. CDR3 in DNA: TGTGCCAGCAGCGGAGGATGGGGCACCGGGGAGCTGTTTTTT.

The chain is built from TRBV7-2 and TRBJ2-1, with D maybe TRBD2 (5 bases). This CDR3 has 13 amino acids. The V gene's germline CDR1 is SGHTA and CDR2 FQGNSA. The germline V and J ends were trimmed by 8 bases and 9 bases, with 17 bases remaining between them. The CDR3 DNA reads TGTGCCAGCGGCCCGCCCCTAGCAGGTGAGCAGTTCTTC. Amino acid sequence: CASGPPLAGEQFF.

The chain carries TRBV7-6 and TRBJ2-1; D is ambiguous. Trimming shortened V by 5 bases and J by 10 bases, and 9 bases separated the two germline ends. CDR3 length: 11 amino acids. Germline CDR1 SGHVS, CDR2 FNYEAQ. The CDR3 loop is CASSADREQFF. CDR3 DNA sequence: TGTGCCAGCAGCGCCGACCGGGAGCAGTTCTTC.

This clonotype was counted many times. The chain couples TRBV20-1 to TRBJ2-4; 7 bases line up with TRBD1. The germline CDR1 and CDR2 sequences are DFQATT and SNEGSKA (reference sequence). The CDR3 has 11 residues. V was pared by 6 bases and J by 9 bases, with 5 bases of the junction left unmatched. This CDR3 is CSAVQGIIQYF. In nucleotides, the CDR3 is TGCAGTGCGGTACAGGGGATCATTCAGTACTTC.

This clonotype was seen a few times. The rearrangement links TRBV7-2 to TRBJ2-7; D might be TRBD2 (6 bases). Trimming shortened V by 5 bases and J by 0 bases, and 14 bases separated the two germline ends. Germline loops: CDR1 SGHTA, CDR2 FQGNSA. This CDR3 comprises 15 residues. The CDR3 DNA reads TGTGCCAGCAGCCTGGCGACCGGGAGCTCCTACGAGCAGTACTTC. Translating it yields CASSLATGSSYEQYF.

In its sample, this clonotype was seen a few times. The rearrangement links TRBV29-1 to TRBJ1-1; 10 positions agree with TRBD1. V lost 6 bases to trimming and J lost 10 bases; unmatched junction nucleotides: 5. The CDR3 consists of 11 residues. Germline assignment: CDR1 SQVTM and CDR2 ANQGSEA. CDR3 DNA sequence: TGCAGCGTGGGACAGGGGTTTCGAGCTTTCTTT. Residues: CSVGQGFRAFF.

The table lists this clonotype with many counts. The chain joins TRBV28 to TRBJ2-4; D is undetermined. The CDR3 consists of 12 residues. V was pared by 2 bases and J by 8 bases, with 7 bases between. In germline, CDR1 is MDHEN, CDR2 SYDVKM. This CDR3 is CASSLPADIQYF. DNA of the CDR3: TGTGCCAGCAGTTTACCTGCGGACATTCAGTACTTC.

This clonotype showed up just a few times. The CDR3 sequence is CSVGQGTETQYF. In DNA, the CDR3 is TGCAGCGTTGGGCAAGGTACCGAGACCCAGTACTTC. The J gene is TRBJ2-5, the V gene TRBV29-1; D remains ambiguous. The CDR3 has 12 residues. Germline CDR1 is SQVTM and CDR2 is ANQGSEA. V was clipped by 4 bases and J by 5 bases, with 11 bases between them.

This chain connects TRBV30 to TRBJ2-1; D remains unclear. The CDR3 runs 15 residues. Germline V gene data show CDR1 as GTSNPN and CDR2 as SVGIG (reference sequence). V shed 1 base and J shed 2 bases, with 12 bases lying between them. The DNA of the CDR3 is TGTGCCTGGAGTGCCGGCCAAACCACCTACAATGAGCAGTTCTTC. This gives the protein CAWSAGQTTYNEQFF.

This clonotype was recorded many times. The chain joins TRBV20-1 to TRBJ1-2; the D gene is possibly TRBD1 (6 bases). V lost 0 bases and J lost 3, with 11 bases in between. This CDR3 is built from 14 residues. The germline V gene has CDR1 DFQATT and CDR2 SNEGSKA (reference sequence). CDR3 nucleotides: TGCAGTGCTAGAGAGGCAGGGACATACTATGGCTACACCTTC. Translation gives CSAREAGTYYGYTF.

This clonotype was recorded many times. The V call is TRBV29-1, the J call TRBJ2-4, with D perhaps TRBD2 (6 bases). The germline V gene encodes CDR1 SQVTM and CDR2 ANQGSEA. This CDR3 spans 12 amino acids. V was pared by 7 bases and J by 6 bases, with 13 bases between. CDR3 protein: CSAVTSTNIQYF. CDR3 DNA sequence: TGCAGCGCCGTGACTAGTACAAACATTCAGTACTTC.